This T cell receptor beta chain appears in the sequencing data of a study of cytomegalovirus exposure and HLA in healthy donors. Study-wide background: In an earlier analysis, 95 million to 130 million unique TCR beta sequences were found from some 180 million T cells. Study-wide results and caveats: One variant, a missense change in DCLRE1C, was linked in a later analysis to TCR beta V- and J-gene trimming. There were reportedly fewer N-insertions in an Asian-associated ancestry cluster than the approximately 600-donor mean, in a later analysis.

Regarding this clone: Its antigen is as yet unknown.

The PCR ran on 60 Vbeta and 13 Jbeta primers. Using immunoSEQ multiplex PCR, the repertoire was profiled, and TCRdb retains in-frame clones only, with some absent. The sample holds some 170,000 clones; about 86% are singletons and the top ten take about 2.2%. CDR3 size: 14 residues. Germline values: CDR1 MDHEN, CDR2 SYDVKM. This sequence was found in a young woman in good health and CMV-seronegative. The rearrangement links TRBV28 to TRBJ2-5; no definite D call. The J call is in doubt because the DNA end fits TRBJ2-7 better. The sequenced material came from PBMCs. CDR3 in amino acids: CASSIRLINYEQYF. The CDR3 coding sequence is TGTGCCAGCAGCATACGTCTGATTAACTACGAGCAGTACTTC.